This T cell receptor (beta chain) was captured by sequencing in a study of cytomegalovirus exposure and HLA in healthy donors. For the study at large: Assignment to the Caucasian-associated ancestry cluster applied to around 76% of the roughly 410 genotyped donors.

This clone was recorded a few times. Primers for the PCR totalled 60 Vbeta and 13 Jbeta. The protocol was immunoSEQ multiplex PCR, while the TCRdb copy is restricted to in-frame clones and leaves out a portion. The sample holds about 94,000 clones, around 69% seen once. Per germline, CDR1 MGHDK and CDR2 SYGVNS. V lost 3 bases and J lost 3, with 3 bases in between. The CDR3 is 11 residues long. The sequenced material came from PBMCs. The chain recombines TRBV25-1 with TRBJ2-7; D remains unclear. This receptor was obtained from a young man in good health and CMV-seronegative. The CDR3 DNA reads TGTGCCAGCAGTGACATCTACGAGCAGTACTTC. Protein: CASSDIYEQYF.